Below, one T cell receptor beta chain is given with its context. Its antigen is not identified. Germline V gene lookup returns CDR1 SGHAT and CDR2 FQDESV (reference sequence). V dropped 4 bases and J dropped 5; count of bases not matched to a gene: 4. The CDR3 has 15 amino acids. This entry belongs to a study of cytomegalovirus exposure and HLA in healthy donors. The PCR ran on 60 Vbeta and 13 Jbeta primers. Method: immunoSEQ multiplex PCR; TCRdb's copy keeps in-frame clones and lacks some. The sample shows around 94,000 clones, nearly 80% of them seen only once. Study-level findings and limits: Some V segments, TRBV6-2 and TRBV6-3 among them, were indistinguishable and were therefore excluded. Differences between HLA loci emerged in a later analysis of TCR association rates, with DRB1 most and HLA-C fewest. In a later analysis, the majority of CMV-associated beta chains seemingly showed HLA restriction.

This receptor was obtained from a woman aged 40 to 55 in good health and CMV-seropositive. The chain recombines TRBV11-1 with TRBJ2-7; 14 bases are shared with TRBD2. Sequenced sample: PBMCs. The DNA for the CDR3 is TGTGCCAGCAGCTCCGGACTAGCGGGAGGTCACGAGCAGTACTTC. Its translation: CASSSGLAGGHEQYF.